Below, 20 T cell receptor beta chains from the same sample are listed, as sequenced in a study of T-cell reconstitution after alpha-beta-depleted transplantation in children listed by TCRdb under 2016. The library was made by PCR. Sequencing used an Illumina HiSeq 2500. TCR libraries were prepared with molecular barcoding, using unique molecular identifiers to normalize TCRbeta repertoire quantification. TCRdb reanalyzed the raw reads on its own, using fastp at Q25 for trimming and MiXCR for clone calling, and kept in-frame beta chains. Duplicate CDR3 protein sequences are folded into a single record with the most common DNA and genes. This sample lists 200,000 to 250,000 distinct CDR3 sequences; around 9.7% were detected once. Less than 6% of the sample comes from the top ten. The sequencing used PBMCs from the stem cell graft donor, collected from the stem cell graft. The receptors derive from a human donor who donated a stem cell graft to a child with SCID.

The rearrangement uses TRBV29-1 and TRBJ2-4; D is undetermined. The CDR3 loop spans 15 amino acids. V shed 6 bases and J shed 6 bases, with 21 bases lying between them. Germline CDR1 SQVTM, CDR2 ANQGSEA. This CDR3 reads CSVDTPHPVGNIQYF. In DNA form, the CDR3 reads TGCAGCGTCGACACACCCCACCCGGTAGGAAACATTCAGTACTTC.

There are many counts of this clonotype. The chain recombines TRBV29-1 with TRBJ2-1; 9 nucleotides line up with TRBD1. Germline V lookup: CDR1 SQVTM, CDR2 ANQGSEA. The CDR3 is 15 amino acids. V shed 3 bases, J shed 7 bases, and the junction held 10 bases outside the gene matches. In DNA, the CDR3 is TGCAGCGTTGAGTTGAGGGACAGGGCCCTGAATGAGCAGTTCTTC. As protein: CSVELRDRALNEQFF.

This clonotype was seen many times. The rearrangement uses TRBV20-1 and TRBJ1-1; D ambiguous. The V gene's germline CDR1 is DFQATT and CDR2 SNEGSKA (reference sequence). The CDR3 extends over 11 amino acids. Trimming took off 0 bases at V and 11 bases at J, with 10 bases between the two ends. The CDR3 region has the DNA TGCAGTGCTAGAGATAAAGTATCGGCTTTCTTT. Translated, it gives CSARDKVSAFF.

The table lists this clonotype with many counts. The rearrangement links TRBV11-2 to TRBJ1-2, with D maybe TRBD1 (5 bases). The CDR3 extends over 15 amino acids. Trimming cost V 1 base and J 5 bases, with 14 bases left between them. Germline CDR1 is SGHAT and CDR2 is FQNNGV. The CDR3 protein is CASSLGAGSPYGYTF. CDR3 coding DNA: TGTGCCAGCAGCTTAGGTGCAGGGAGTCCTTATGGCTACACCTTC.

This clonotype was seen many times. The gene calls are TRBV2 and TRBJ2-4, with D possibly matching TRBD2 (6 bases). Germline loops: CDR1 SNHLY, CDR2 FYNNEI. Trimming shortened V by 8 bases and J by 10 bases, and 24 bases separated the two germline ends. The CDR3 consists of 15 residues. CDR3 DNA sequence: TGTGCCAGCTTGTCGGAGGGCGCGGACTGGGGGATTCAGTACTTC. Translating gives CASLSEGADWGIQYF.

This clonotype showed up many times. The DNA for the CDR3 is TGTGCCAGCAGTCCCACTAGCGGGATAGCCAAAAACATTCAGTACTTC. Its protein is CASSPTSGIAKNIQYF. V and J are TRBV2 and TRBJ2-4, with 10 bases lining up with TRBD2. The CDR3 covers 16 residues. Losses at the gene ends were 5 bases for V and 0 bases for J; bases not matched to a gene: 4. Germline V gene lookup returns CDR1 SNHLY and CDR2 FYNNEI.

This clonotype was detected many times. The rearrangement links TRBV5-5 to TRBJ2-3, with 16 nucleotides matching TRBD2. The trim removed 4 bases at V and 6 bases at J, leaving 5 bases unmatched. Germline assignment: CDR1 SGHKS and CDR2 YYEKEE (reference sequence). The CDR3 is made up of 16 amino acids. This chain's CDR3 is CASSLGTSGGDDTQYF. The CDR3 DNA sequence: TGTGCCAGCAGCCTAGGGACTAGCGGGGGGGATGATACGCAGTATTTT.

This clonotype was detected many times. The rearrangement uses TRBV12-3 or TRBV12-4 and TRBJ2-1, with 8 nucleotides matching TRBD1. The CDR3 is 17 amino acids. With V trimmed by 6 bases and J by 7 bases, 17 bases remained unmatched. The chain's CDR3 is CASSARTGYFYGNEQFF. The CDR3 region has the DNA TGTGCCAGCAGCGCCCGGACAGGGTATTTCTATGGGAATGAGCAGTTCTTC.

This clonotype was seen at least ten times. CDR3 DNA sequence: TGTGCCAGCAGAGAAGGGGGCGCGGGTGAAGCTTTCTTT. This codes for CASREGGAGEAFF. The chain combines TRBV6-6 with TRBJ1-1; 7 positions agree with TRBD1. The germline V gene encodes CDR1 MNHNY and CDR2 SVGAGI (reference sequence). The V gene end was trimmed by 6 bases and the J gene end by 7 bases; junction bases not matched to a gene: 8. This CDR3 contains 13 residues.

This clonotype was counted many times. The gene calls are TRBV2 and TRBJ2-3; weak D call: TRBD2 (6 bases). The CDR3 contains 13 residues. The ends were cut back, 8 bases at V and 2 bases at J, with 11 bases in the middle. Germline-derived CDR1 and CDR2 are SNHLY and FYNNEI. The CDR3 DNA reads TGTGCCAGCTTAGCGGAGCTCACAGATACGCAGTATTTT. Translation gives CASLAELTDTQYF.

The rearrangement uses TRBV5-1 and TRBJ2-5; 8 nucleotides line up with TRBD1. Germline CDR1 SGHRS, CDR2 YFSETQ. V lost 4 bases and J lost 3; bases outside the gene matches: 5. The CDR3 sequence is 14 residues long. This CDR3 is CASSPQGGKETQYF. CDR3 nucleotides: TGCGCCAGCAGCCCACAGGGGGGAAAAGAGACCCAGTACTTC.

This clonotype was detected ten times or more. The rearrangement uses TRBV2 and TRBJ2-7; 7 bases map to TRBD2. The germline V gene has CDR1 SNHLY and CDR2 FYNNEI. The length of the CDR3 is 15 residues. The J segment lost 0 bases and the V segment lost 10 bases, leaving 12 bases of the junction unmatched. The CDR3 sequence is CATTGGGSISYEQYF. CDR3 bases: TGTGCCACCACGGGAGGCGGATCAATCTCCTACGAGCAGTACTTC.

The chain's CDR3 is CASSVGLAGGPRSDEQFF. CDR3 DNA sequence: TGTGCCAGCAGCGTTGGACTAGCGGGGGGGCCGAGGTCGGATGAGCAGTTCTTC. The V and J genes are TRBV7-8 and TRBJ2-1; TRBD2 matches 15 bases. V dropped 5 bases and J dropped 8; count of bases not matched to a gene: 13. This CDR3 contains 18 residues. CDR1 and CDR2 (germline): SGHVS, FQNEAQ.

This clonotype was seen many times. The chain carries TRBV20-1 and TRBJ2-7, with TRBD1 as a possible D gene (6 bases). Between the trimmed V and J ends, which lost 0 bases and 5 bases, there was a span of 17 bases. This CDR3 has 15 residues. CDR1 DFQATT and CDR2 SNEGSKA come from the germline V gene (reference sequence). CDR3 in DNA: TGCAGTGCTAGAGATGTGTGGGGGCCAAGGAACGAGCAGTACTTC. The encoded protein is CSARDVWGPRNEQYF.

This clonotype was recorded at least ten times. The chain carries TRBV20-1 and TRBJ2-3; 7 positions match TRBD2. There are 13 residues in the CDR3. V dropped 2 bases and J dropped 5; count of bases not matched to a gene: 4. Per germline, CDR1 DFQATT and CDR2 SNEGSKA (reference sequence). CDR3 bases: TGCAGTGCTAGACCAGCGGGGCTAGATACGCAGTATTTT. This sequence encodes CSARPAGLDTQYF.

In its sample, this clonotype was seen once. V usage is TRBV20-1 and J usage is TRBJ2-2; possible D gene TRBD1, 5 bases. V lost 4 bases to trimming and J lost 6 bases, with 15 bases between them. Looked up from germline, CDR1 is DFQATT and CDR2 is SNEGSKA (reference sequence). The CDR3 contains 14 residues. The chain's CDR3 is CSATRKAGPGELFF. The DNA of the CDR3 is TGCAGTGCTACTAGGAAAGCAGGGCCCGGGGAGCTGTTTTTT.

This clonotype was observed many times. The rearrangement joins TRBV28 to TRBJ1-1; D might be TRBD1 (5 bases). The CDR3 has 15 residues. Germline V gene lookup returns CDR1 MDHEN and CDR2 SYDVKM. V was shortened by 2 bases and J by 0 bases, with 10 bases between the two germline ends. The CDR3 DNA follows: TGTGCCAGCAGTTTAATTAAGGGGTTGAACACTGAAGCTTTCTTT. Amino acid sequence: CASSLIKGLNTEAFF.

At least ten counts were recorded for this clonotype. The rearrangement joins TRBV5-1 to TRBJ2-2; D not resolved. The CDR3 consists of 13 residues. CDR1 is SGHRS and CDR2 is YFSETQ in the germline V gene. Trimming shortened V by 4 bases and J by 7 bases, and 11 bases separated the two germline ends. CDR3 sequence: CASSPPAGGELFF. CDR3 bases: TGCGCCAGCAGCCCACCGGCTGGCGGGGAGCTGTTTTTT.

This clonotype was recorded at least ten times. This chain uses TRBV7-2 with TRBJ1-5, with 7 bases fitting TRBD1. The CDR3 extends over 14 amino acids. With 3 bases clipped from V and 6 bases from J, the junction kept 5 bases outside the gene matches. Per germline, CDR1 SGHTA and CDR2 FQGNSA. CDR3 sequence reads: CASSLTGRGQPQHF. CDR3 nucleotide sequence: TGTGCCAGCAGCTTGACAGGGAGGGGTCAGCCCCAGCATTTT.

At least ten counts were recorded for this clonotype. The J gene is TRBJ2-2, the V gene TRBV7-2; D is perhaps TRBD1 or TRBD2 (5 bases each). Germline V lookup: CDR1 SGHTA, CDR2 FQGNSA. Deletions cut 1 base from V and 3 bases from J, with 9 bases between. The CDR3 totals 15 residues. The CDR3 DNA follows: TGTGCCAGCAGCTTAGTGGGACCCCACACCGGGGAGCTGTTTTTT. This sequence encodes CASSLVGPHTGELFF.